Here is one T cell receptor beta chain with its context. Antigen: not known. This record belongs to a study of CD8+ T cells in alopecia areata. Study at large: Patients received oral tofacitinib, 5 to 10 mg twice daily, for moderate-to-severe alopecia areata. Study-level points and caveats: Scalp lesions, especially in alopecia totalis/universalis, had higher clonality than normal scalp.

V was clipped by 4 bases and J by 7 bases; unmatched bases: 5. CDR1 is GTSNPN and CDR2 is SVGIG in the germline V gene (reference sequence). The CDR3 is 13 amino acids. TCR sequencing used cDNA made by reverse transcription of extracted RNA. The protocol was immunoSEQ multiplex PCR, while the TCRdb copy is restricted to in-frame clones and leaves out a portion. Of 110,000 to 150,000 clones listed, about three fifths are singletons. This chain connects TRBV30 to TRBJ2-2; 8 bases align to TRBD1. This receptor was obtained from a human donor with alopecia areata. Specimen: CD4+ T cells sorted from blood, collected at week 0. CDR3 region: CAWKGQDDGELFF. CDR3 bases: TGTGCCTGGAAGGGACAGGATGACGGGGAGCTGTTTTTT.